The rows below give T cell receptor beta chains drawn from one sample of a study of T cell responses to AZD1222 COVID-19 vaccine. The method was immunoSEQ multiplex PCR; TCRdb's version includes in-frame clones alone and lacks a portion of them. The sample gives around 80,000 clones, over 75% of which show up once; 11% is in the top ten. The material was peripheral blood, obtained on day 0 of AZD1222 vaccination. The source of these receptors is an adult in good health. Each CDR3 is given with its conserved first and last residue. The D gene is left open where the match is weak.

j_call: TRBJ2-1; v_call: TRBV3-1/TRBV3-2; d_call: .; cdr3_aa: CASSQEEGRKQFF
j_call: TRBJ1-1; v_call: TRBV19; d_call: .; cdr3_aa: CASSFAAEAFF
j_call: TRBJ1-3; v_call: TRBV5-1; d_call: .; cdr3_aa: CASSPDTGSGNTIYF
j_call: TRBJ2-3; v_call: TRBV12-3/TRBV12-4; d_call: .; cdr3_aa: CASSSWGDTQYF
j_call: TRBJ2-3; v_call: TRBV28; d_call: .; cdr3_aa: CASRKDRGTDTQYF
j_call: TRBJ2-5; v_call: TRBV14; d_call: .; cdr3_aa: CASSRWVGSYQETQYF
j_call: TRBJ1-4; v_call: TRBV11-2; d_call: .; cdr3_aa: CASSLGGWGPPGKLFF
j_call: TRBJ1-5; v_call: TRBV18; d_call: .; cdr3_aa: CASSPSDGNQPQHF
j_call: TRBJ2-5; v_call: TRBV20-1; d_call: TRBD2; cdr3_aa: CSASLAGGLKTQYF
j_call: TRBJ2-4; v_call: TRBV4-1; d_call: .; cdr3_aa: CASSQGLVGIQYF
j_call: TRBJ1-2; v_call: TRBV7-2; d_call: .; cdr3_aa: CASSLANYGYTF
j_call: TRBJ2-5; v_call: TRBV3-1/TRBV3-2; d_call: TRBD2; cdr3_aa: CASSQGGRGGPSQETQYF
j_call: TRBJ2-2; v_call: TRBV11-2; d_call: .; cdr3_aa: CASSSRGGAWTGELFF
j_call: TRBJ1-1; v_call: TRBV18; d_call: .; cdr3_aa: CASSPLRYRDQNTEAFF
j_call: TRBJ2-7; v_call: TRBV10-3; d_call: TRBD2; cdr3_aa: CAIGLAGSYEQYF
j_call: TRBJ2-4; v_call: TRBV19; d_call: TRBD2; cdr3_aa: CASTLSPGSGLAGAGAKNIQYF
j_call: TRBJ2-3; v_call: TRBV18; d_call: .; cdr3_aa: CASRSRAPESTDTQYF
j_call: TRBJ2-7; v_call: TRBV6-5; d_call: TRBD2; cdr3_aa: CASSKPGLGSYEQYF
j_call: TRBJ2-2; v_call: TRBV7-9; d_call: .; cdr3_aa: CASSLEYGTQGELFF
j_call: TRBJ2-1; v_call: TRBV30; d_call: .; cdr3_aa: CAWSVRNNEQFF
j_call: TRBJ1-6; v_call: TRBV6-5; d_call: .; cdr3_aa: CASSYSVGGESPLHF
j_call: TRBJ1-6; v_call: TRBV27; d_call: .; cdr3_aa: CASSLLGQLHNSPLHF
j_call: TRBJ1-5; v_call: TRBV15; d_call: .; cdr3_aa: CATSRDLTRSHQPQHF
j_call: TRBJ1-1; v_call: TRBV6-5; d_call: .; cdr3_aa: CASRGKGSLNTEAFF
j_call: TRBJ1-3; v_call: TRBV6-5; d_call: .; cdr3_aa: CASGRLSGNTIYF
j_call: TRBJ2-2; v_call: TRBV30; d_call: TRBD2; cdr3_aa: CAWRGLAGGTGELFF
j_call: TRBJ1-1; v_call: TRBV18; d_call: .; cdr3_aa: CASSSRSEAEAFF
j_call: TRBJ2-7; v_call: TRBV6-5; d_call: TRBD1; cdr3_aa: CASLMDRASYEQYF
j_call: TRBJ2-7; v_call: TRBV23-1; d_call: TRBD2; cdr3_aa: CASSQLVLAGSPQYYEQYF
j_call: TRBJ2-5; v_call: TRBV29-1; d_call: TRBD2; cdr3_aa: CSVASGFGTQYF
j_call: TRBJ1-1; v_call: TRBV4-1; d_call: .; cdr3_aa: CASSQEPRAFF
j_call: TRBJ1-1; v_call: TRBV29-1; d_call: .; cdr3_aa: CSVESSADTEAFF
j_call: TRBJ1-5; v_call: TRBV5-8; d_call: .; cdr3_aa: CASSLGIAGTTQHF
j_call: TRBJ2-2; v_call: TRBV10-1; d_call: .; cdr3_aa: CASSEGSGELFF
j_call: TRBJ1-4; v_call: TRBV18; d_call: TRBD1; cdr3_aa: CASSPPTGLDEKLFF
j_call: TRBJ2-1; v_call: TRBV5-1; d_call: .; cdr3_aa: CASSGGPTYNEQFF
j_call: TRBJ2-7; v_call: TRBV18; d_call: .; cdr3_aa: CASSPRQDEQYF
j_call: TRBJ1-2; v_call: TRBV28; d_call: TRBD1; cdr3_aa: CASSLYYRGAGGYTF
j_call: TRBJ2-1; v_call: TRBV10-1; d_call: .; cdr3_aa: CASSESSIAGYNEQFF
j_call: TRBJ2-5; v_call: TRBV15; d_call: TRBD2; cdr3_aa: CATSRDRGLLETQYF
j_call: TRBJ1-4; v_call: TRBV6-6; d_call: .; cdr3_aa: CASSYLSTNEKLFF
j_call: TRBJ1-5; v_call: TRBV2; d_call: TRBD1; cdr3_aa: CASTGQINQPQHF
j_call: TRBJ2-5; v_call: TRBV2; d_call: TRBD2; cdr3_aa: CASRTGGAVETQYF
j_call: TRBJ2-3; v_call: TRBV19; d_call: TRBD1; cdr3_aa: CASSIDRRGLLSTDTQYF
j_call: TRBJ2-1; v_call: TRBV28; d_call: TRBD2; cdr3_aa: CASHGRAAQSYNEQFF
j_call: TRBJ2-1; v_call: TRBV6-5; d_call: .; cdr3_aa: CASSPHNNEQFF
j_call: TRBJ2-7; v_call: TRBV19; d_call: .; cdr3_aa: CASSSWLTGQESPYEQYF
j_call: TRBJ2-6; v_call: TRBV12-3/TRBV12-4; d_call: .; cdr3_aa: CAASPSGANVLTF
j_call: TRBJ2-6; v_call: TRBV29-1; d_call: .; cdr3_aa: CSVDRSGANVLTF
j_call: TRBJ1-5; v_call: TRBV6-5; d_call: TRBD1; cdr3_aa: CASSGQGGQPQHF